This is a list of T cell receptor beta chains from one sample in a study of control samples from healthy donors and cancer patients. Produced via immunoSEQ multiplex PCR; TCRdb's table is partial and in-frame only. The table lists some 140,000 clones, about nine tenths of them singletons. The sequenced material came from PBMCs. The receptors shown here come from a man aged 45-60 years with head and neck cancer. The CDR3 runs from the conserved cysteine through the conserved F or W. The D gene is left open where the match is weak. The listing skips clone size in some rows; elsewhere it reads once, few, many or a size class.

j_call cdr3_length v_call clone_size d_call cdr3_aa cdr3_nt
TRBJ1-2 15 TRBV14 - TRBD1 CASSQETGTGYGYTF TGTGCCAGCAGCCAAGAAACGGGGACAGGCTATGGCTACACCTTC
TRBJ2-1 12 TRBV6-2/TRBV6-3 - - CASSVIYNEQFF TGTGCCAGCAGCGTGATTTACAATGAGCAGTTCTTC
TRBJ1-1 15 TRBV4-1 - - CASSHPDRLSTEAFF TGCGCCAGCAGCCATCCCGACAGGTTGAGCACTGAAGCTTTCTTT
TRBJ2-7 15 TRBV6-5 - - CASSPMGHPLREQYF TGTGCCAGCAGTCCCATGGGACACCCTTTGAGGGAGCAGTACTTC
TRBJ2-1 17 TRBV9 - - CASSVEEGGRIYNEQFF TGTGCCAGCAGCGTAGAAGAGGGGGGGCGGATATACAATGAGCAGTTCTTC
TRBJ1-5 14 TRBV28 - - CASSPGTDYQPQHF TGTGCCAGCAGTCCGGGGACTGACTATCAGCCCCAGCATTTT
TRBJ2-3 15 TRBV6-6 - TRBD2 CASSWTSGRTDTQYF TGTGCCAGCAGTTGGACTAGCGGGAGGACAGATACGCAGTATTTT
TRBJ1-6 15 TRBV11-2 once - CASSLGRPGDSPLHF TGTGCCAGCAGCTTAGGACGGCCTGGGGATTCACCCCTCCACTTT
TRBJ2-3 14 TRBV25-1 - TRBD2 CAASLAGSTDTQYF TGTGCCGCCTCCCTAGCGGGTAGCACAGATACGCAGTATTTT
TRBJ2-7 15 TRBV6-5 - TRBD2 CASRTTSGGHYEQYF TGTGCCAGCAGGACGACTAGCGGGGGACACTACGAGCAGTACTTC
TRBJ2-6 16 TRBV7-9 - - CASSLFIINGANVLTF TGTGCCAGCAGCTTATTCATTATAAACGGGGCCAACGTCCTGACTTTC
TRBJ2-1 13 TRBV7-9 - - CASSLESGTGEFF TGTGCCAGCAGCTTAGAATCCGGGACCGGGGAGTTCTTC
TRBJ1-4 15 TRBV9 - TRBD1 CASSPRQGAREKLFF TGTGCCAGCAGCCCGAGACAGGGGGCGCGGGAAAAACTGTTTTTT
TRBJ2-1 15 TRBV5-4 many TRBD2 CASSLVRGSYNEQFF TGTGCCAGCAGCTTGGTACGCGGGAGTTACAATGAGCAGTTCTTC
TRBJ1-2 13 TRBV5-6 - - CASSLAGTYGYTF TGTGCCAGCAGCTTAGCGGGGACCTATGGCTACACCTTC